Sequencing of this TCR beta chain was carried out in a study of blood T cell repertoires in COVID-19. Study-level information: Sources were T cells, B-cell-depleted T cells, or PBMCs; the material itself was cDNA or gDNA.

Losses at the gene ends were 6 bases for V and 8 bases for J; bases not matched to a gene: 2. This CDR3 comprises 11 residues. The germline CDR1 and CDR2 sequences are MNHEY and SVGAGI. The protocol was immunoSEQ multiplex PCR, while the TCRdb copy is restricted to in-frame clones and leaves out a portion. This sample yields fewer than 80,000 clones, of which around 67% are seen a single time; 22% belongs to the top ten. This TCR came from a man aged 55 to 70 with acute or convalescent COVID-19. Sequenced sample: peripheral blood. The rearrangement uses TRBV6-5 and TRBJ1-2; TRBD1 aligns across 8 bases. The CDR3 DNA is TGTGCCAGCAGGACAGGGGTGGGCTACACCTTC. It translates to CASRTGVGYTF.